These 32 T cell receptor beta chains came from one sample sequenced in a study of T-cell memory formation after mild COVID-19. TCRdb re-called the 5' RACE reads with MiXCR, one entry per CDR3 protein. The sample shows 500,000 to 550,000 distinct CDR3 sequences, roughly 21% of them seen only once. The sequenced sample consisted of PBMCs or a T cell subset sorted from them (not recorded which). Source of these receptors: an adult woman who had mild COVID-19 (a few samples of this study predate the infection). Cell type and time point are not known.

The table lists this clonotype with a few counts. The CDR3 loop is CAWSPTSMSYEQYF. The CDR3 region has the DNA TGTGCCTGGAGCCCTACTAGCATGTCGTACGAGCAGTACTTC. This chain connects TRBV30 to TRBJ2-7; D might be TRBD2 (6 bases). V lost 3 bases and J lost 4, with 16 bases in between. In germline, CDR1 is GTSNPN, CDR2 SVGIG (reference sequence). This CDR3 is built from 14 residues.

CDR3 amino acids: CASTWGGYNEQFF. CDR3 coding DNA: TGTGCCAGTACCTGGGGGGGATACAATGAGCAGTTCTTC. The chain links TRBV19 to TRBJ2-1, with 7 bases that match TRBD2. Germline CDR1 and CDR2: LNHDA and SQIVND (reference sequence). The CDR3 length is 13 residues. V lost 7 bases and J lost 4; bases outside the gene matches: 4.

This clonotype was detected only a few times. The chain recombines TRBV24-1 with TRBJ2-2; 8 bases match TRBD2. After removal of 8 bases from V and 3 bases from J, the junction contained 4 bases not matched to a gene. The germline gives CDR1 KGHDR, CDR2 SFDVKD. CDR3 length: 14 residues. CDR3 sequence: CATTPTSDTGELFF. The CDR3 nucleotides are TGTGCCACCACGCCGACTAGCGACACCGGGGAGCTGTTTTTT.

The CDR3 DNA is TGTGCCACCGGGCCCGGGGACAACTCCTACAATGAGCAGTTCTTC. Translated, it gives CATGPGDNSYNEQFF. V and J are TRBV24-1 and TRBJ2-1; D perhaps matches TRBD1 (6 bases). With 9 bases removed from V and 0 bases from J, the gap between germline ends came to 14 bases. The CDR3 is made up of 15 amino acids. Germline values: CDR1 KGHDR, CDR2 SFDVKD.

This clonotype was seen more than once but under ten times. The CDR3 sequence: CASSYSVSNYGYTF. The CDR3 coding sequence is TGTGCCAGCAGTTACTCAGTTTCTAACTATGGCTACACCTTC. This sequence joins TRBV6-5 and TRBJ1-2; D unresolved. There are 14 residues in the CDR3. Trimming shortened V by 0 bases and J by 0 bases, and 5 bases separated the two germline ends. CDR1 and CDR2 (germline): MNHEY, SVGAGI.

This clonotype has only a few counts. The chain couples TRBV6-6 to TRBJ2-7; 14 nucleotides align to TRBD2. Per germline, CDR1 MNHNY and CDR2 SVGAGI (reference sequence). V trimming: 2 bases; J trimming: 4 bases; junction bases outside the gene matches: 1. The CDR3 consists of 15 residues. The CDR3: CASSYGLAGGYEQYF. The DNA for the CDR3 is TGTGCCAGCAGTTACGGACTAGCGGGGGGTTACGAGCAGTACTTC.

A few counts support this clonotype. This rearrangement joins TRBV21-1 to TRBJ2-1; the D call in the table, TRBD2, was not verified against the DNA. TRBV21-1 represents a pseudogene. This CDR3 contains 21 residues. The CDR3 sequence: CASSENYWASASDSRWRVQFF. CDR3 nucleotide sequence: TGTGCCAGCAGCGAGAATTACTGGGCTAGCGCGAGCGATTCGCGCTGGCGTGTGCAGTTCTTC.

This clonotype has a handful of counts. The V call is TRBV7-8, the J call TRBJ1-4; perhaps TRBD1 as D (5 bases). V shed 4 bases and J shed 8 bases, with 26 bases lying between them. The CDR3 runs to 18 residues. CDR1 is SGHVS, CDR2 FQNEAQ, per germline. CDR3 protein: CASSSLGAGAPEGEKLFF. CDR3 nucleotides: TGTGCCAGCAGCTCCCTAGGCGCTGGGGCACCGGAGGGGGAAAAACTGTTTTTT.

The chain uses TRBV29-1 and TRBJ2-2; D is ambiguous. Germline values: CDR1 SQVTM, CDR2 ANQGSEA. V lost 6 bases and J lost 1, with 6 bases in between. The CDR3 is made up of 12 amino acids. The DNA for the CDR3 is TGCAGCGTCCTAGTGAACACCGGGGAGCTGTTTTTT. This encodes CSVLVNTGELFF.

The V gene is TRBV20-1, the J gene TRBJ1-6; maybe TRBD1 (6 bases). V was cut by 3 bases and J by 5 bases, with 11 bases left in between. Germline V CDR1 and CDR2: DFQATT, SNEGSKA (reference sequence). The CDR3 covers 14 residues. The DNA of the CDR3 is TGCAGTGCTAGGGGGGGGCGCGATAATTCACCCCTCCACTTT. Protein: CSARGGRDNSPLHF.

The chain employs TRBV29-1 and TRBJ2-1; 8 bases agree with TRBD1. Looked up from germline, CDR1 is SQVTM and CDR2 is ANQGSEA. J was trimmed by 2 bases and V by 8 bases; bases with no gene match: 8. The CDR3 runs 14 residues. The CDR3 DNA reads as TGCAGCACACGGACAGGGAAAACCTACAATGAGCAGTTCTTC. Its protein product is CSTRTGKTYNEQFF.

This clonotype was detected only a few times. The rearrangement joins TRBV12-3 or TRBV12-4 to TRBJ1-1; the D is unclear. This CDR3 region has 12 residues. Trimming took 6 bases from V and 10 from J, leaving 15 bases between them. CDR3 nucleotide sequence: TGTGCCAGCAGGATCAGAGGGTCCACAGCTTTCTTT. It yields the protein CASRIRGSTAFF.

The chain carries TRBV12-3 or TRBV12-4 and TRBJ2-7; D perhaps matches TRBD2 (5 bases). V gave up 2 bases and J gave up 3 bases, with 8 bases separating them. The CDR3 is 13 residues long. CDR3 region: CASSLFEGYEQYF. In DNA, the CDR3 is TGTGCCAGCAGTTTATTCGAGGGCTACGAGCAGTACTTC.

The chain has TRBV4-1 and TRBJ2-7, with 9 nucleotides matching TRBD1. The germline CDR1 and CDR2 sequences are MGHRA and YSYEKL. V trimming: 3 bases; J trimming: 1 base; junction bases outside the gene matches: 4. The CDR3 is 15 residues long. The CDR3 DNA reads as TGCGCCAGCAGCCACCCTGGGACAGGGTCCTACGAGCAGTACTTC. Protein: CASSHPGTGSYEQYF.

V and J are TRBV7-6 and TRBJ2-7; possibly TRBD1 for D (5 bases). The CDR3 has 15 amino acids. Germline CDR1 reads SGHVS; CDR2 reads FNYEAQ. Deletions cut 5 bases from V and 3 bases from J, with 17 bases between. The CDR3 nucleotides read TGTGCCAGCAGCCTGTCTGGAGACAGTCACTACGAGCAGTACTTC. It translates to CASSLSGDSHYEQYF.

For the CDR3, the DNA is TGCAGTGCGGTCGACAGGGGCCGCGGGATGAACACTGAAGCTTTCTTT. This gives the protein CSAVDRGRGMNTEAFF. The V gene is TRBV20-1, the J gene TRBJ1-1, with TRBD1 matching over 8 bases. There are 16 residues in the CDR3. Trimming took 6 bases from V and 0 from J; bases not matched to a gene: 12. In germline, CDR1 is DFQATT, CDR2 SNEGSKA (reference sequence).

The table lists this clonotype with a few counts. The DNA of the CDR3 is TGTGCCTGGAGTAGGCAGCTCACTGAAGCTTTCTTT. Translated, it gives CAWSRQLTEAFF. J is TRBJ1-1 and V is TRBV30; no reliable D call. Germline lookup yields CDR1 GTSNPN and CDR2 SVGIG (reference sequence). Trimming removed 2 bases from V and 4 bases from J, with 8 bases in between. The CDR3 runs 12 residues.

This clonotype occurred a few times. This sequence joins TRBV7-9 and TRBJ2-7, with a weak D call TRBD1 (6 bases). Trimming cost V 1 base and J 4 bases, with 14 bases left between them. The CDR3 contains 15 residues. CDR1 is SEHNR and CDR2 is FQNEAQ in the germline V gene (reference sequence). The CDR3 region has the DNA TGTGCCAGCAGCTTAGGACTGGCAGGGGTATACGAGCAGTACTTC. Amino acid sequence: CASSLGLAGVYEQYF.

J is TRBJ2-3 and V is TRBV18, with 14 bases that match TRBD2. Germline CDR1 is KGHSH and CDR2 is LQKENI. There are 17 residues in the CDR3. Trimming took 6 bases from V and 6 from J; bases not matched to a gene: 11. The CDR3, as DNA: TGTGCCAGCTCCGTCGGACTAGCGGGAGGCTCCCGCGATACGCAGTATTTT. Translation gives CASSVGLAGGSRDTQYF.

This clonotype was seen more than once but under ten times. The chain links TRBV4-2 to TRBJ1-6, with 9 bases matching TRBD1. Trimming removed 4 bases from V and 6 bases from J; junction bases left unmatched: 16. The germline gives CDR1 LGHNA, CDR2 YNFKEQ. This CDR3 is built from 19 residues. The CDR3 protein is CASSPRDRETRWVNSPLHF. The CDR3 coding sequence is TGTGCCAGCAGCCCTCGGGACAGGGAAACAAGATGGGTTAATTCACCCCTCCACTTT.

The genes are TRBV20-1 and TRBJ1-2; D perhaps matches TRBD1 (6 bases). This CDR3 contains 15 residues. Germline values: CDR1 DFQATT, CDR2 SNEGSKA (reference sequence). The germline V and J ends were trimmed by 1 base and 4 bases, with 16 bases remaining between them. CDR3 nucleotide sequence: TGCAGTGCTAGAGGCGGGGACACAGGGACCTATGGCTACACCTTC. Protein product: CSARGGDTGTYGYTF.

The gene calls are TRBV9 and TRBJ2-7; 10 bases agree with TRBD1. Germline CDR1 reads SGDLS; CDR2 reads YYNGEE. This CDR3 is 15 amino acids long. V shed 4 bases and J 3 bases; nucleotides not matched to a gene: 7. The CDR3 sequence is CASSFGTGDIYEQYF. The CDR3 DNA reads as TGTGCCAGCAGCTTCGGGACAGGGGACATCTACGAGCAGTACTTC.

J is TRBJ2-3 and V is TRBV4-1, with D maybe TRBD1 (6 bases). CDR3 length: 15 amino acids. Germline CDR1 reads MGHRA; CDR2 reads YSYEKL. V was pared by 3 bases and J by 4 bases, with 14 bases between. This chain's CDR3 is CASSQGHRRSDTQYF. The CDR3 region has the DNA TGCGCCAGCAGCCAGGGACACCGAAGGTCAGATACGCAGTATTTT.

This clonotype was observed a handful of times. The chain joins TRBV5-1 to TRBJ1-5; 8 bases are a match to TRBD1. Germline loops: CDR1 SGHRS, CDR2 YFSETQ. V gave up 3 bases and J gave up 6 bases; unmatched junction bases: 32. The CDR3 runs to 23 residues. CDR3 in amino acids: CASSSSQDFGQGIFRPVVQPQHF. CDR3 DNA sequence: TGCGCCAGCAGCTCCTCCCAGGACTTCGGACAGGGTATTTTTCGGCCCGTGGTTCAGCCCCAGCATTTT.

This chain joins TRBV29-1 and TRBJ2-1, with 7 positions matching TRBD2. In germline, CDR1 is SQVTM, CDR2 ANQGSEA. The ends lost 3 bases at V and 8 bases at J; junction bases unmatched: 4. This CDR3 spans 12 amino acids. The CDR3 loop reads CSVDLRGDEQFF. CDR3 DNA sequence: TGCAGCGTTGACTTACGGGGGGATGAGCAGTTCTTC.

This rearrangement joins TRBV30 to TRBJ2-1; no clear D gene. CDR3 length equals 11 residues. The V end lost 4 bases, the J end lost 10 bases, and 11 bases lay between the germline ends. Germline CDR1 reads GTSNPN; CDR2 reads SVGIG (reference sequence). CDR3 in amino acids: CAWIFGLEQFF. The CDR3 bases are TGTGCCTGGATTTTCGGTTTAGAGCAGTTCTTC.

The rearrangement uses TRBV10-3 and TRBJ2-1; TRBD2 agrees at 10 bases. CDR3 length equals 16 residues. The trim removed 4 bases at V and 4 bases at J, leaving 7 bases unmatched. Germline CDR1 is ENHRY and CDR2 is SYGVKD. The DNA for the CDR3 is TGTGCCATCAGTGGGGTGACTAGCGGGTCTTACAATGAGCAGTTCTTC. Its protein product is CAISGVTSGSYNEQFF.

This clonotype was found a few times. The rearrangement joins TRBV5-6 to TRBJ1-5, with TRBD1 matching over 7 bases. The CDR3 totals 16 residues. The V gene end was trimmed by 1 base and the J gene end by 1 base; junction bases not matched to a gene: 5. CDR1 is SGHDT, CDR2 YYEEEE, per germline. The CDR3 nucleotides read TGTGCCAGCAGCTTGTTTCGAGGGGGCAGCAATCAGCCCCAGCATTTT. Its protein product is CASSLFRGGSNQPQHF.

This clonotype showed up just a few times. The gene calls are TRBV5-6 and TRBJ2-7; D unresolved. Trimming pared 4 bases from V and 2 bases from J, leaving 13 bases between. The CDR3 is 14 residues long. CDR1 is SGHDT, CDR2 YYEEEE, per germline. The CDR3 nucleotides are TGTGCCAGCAGCCTAGAAGTCGGGCCCTACGAGCAGTACTTC. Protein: CASSLEVGPYEQYF.

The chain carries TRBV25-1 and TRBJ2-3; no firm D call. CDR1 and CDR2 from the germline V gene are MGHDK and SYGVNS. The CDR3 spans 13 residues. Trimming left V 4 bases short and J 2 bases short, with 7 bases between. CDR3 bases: TGTGCCAGCAGTGTTCCGGTCACAGATACGCAGTATTTT. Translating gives CASSVPVTDTQYF.

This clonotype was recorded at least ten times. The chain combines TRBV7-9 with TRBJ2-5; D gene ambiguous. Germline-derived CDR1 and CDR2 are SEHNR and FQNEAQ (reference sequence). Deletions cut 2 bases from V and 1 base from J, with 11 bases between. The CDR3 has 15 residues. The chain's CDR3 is CASSLFLLGQETQYF. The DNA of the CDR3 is TGTGCCAGCAGCTTATTTTTGCTGGGCCAAGAGACCCAGTACTTC.

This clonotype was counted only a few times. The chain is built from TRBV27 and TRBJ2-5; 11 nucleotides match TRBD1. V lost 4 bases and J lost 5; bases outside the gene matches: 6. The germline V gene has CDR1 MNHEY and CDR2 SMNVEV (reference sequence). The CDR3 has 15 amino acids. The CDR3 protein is CASSSGQGAWETQYF. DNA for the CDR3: TGTGCCAGCAGTTCCGGACAGGGGGCCTGGGAGACCCAGTACTTC.